The present TCR beta chain was sequenced within a study of T cell responses to AZD1222 COVID-19 vaccine. Study-wide background: Second doses were pooled across both intervals (about 4 or about 12 weeks). The study's findings and limits: Females outnumbered males among donors, who were mostly white British; clonal diversity was possibly underestimated. Repertoires were obtained only post-peak T cell response.

TCRdb keeps only in-frame clones here, not all; method: immunoSEQ multiplex PCR. The data hold approximately 110,000 clones, with 88% observed a single time. This CDR3 is built from 13 residues. The V end was cut by 2 bases, the J end by 1 base, with 3 bases between. Germline CDR1 reads SGHTA; CDR2 reads FQGNSA. A word on this clone: Its antigen remains unidentified.

The receptor was isolated from an adult in good health. The J gene is TRBJ1-5, the V gene TRBV7-2; D is unclear. The sample was peripheral blood, taken on day 0 of AZD1222 vaccination. The CDR3 is CASSLLSNQPQHF. The CDR3 DNA is TGTGCCAGCAGCTTACTGAGCAATCAGCCCCAGCATTTT.